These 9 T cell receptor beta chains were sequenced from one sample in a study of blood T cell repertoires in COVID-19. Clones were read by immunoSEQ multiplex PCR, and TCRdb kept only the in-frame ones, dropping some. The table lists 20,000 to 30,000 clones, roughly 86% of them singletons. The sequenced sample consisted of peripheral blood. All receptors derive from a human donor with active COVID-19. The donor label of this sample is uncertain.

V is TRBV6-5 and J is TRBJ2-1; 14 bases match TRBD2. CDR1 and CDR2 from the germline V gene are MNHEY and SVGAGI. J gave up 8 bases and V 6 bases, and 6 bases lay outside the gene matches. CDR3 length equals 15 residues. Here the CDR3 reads CASSRTSGGWDEQFF. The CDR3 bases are TGTGCCAGCAGCCGGACTAGCGGGGGGTGGGATGAGCAGTTCTTC.

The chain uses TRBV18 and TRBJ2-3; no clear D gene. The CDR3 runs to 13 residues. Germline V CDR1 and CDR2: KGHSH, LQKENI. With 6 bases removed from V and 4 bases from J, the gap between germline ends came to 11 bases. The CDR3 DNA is TGTGCCAGCTCCAACAGTCCGGCAGATACGCAGTATTTT. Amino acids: CASSNSPADTQYF.

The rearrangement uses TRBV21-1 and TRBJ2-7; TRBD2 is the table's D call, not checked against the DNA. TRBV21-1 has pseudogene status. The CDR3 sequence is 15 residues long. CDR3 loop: CASSSRTGTPYEQYF. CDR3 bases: TGTGCCAGCAGCTCGCGTACCGGGACTCCCTACGAGCAGTACTTC.

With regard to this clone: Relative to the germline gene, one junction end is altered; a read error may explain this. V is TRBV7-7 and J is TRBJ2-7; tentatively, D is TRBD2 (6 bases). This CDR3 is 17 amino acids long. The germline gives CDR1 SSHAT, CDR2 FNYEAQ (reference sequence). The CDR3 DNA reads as TGTGCTAGCAGCCACCCCCTAGCGTCCCAGAGTGTAGACGAGCAGTACTTC. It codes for CASSHPLASQSVDEQYF.

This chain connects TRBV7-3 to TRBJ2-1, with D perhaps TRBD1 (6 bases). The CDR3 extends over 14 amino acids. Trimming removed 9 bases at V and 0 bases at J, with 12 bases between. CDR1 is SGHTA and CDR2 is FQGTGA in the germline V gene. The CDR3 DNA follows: TGTGCCAGACGGGACATCTCCTCCTACAATGAGCAGTTCTTC. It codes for CARRDISSYNEQFF.

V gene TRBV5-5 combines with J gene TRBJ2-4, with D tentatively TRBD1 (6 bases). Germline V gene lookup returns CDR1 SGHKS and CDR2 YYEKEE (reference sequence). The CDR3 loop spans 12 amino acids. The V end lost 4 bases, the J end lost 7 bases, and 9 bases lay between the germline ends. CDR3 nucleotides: TGTGCCAGCAGCGATACAGGGAACATTCAGTACTTC. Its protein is CASSDTGNIQYF.

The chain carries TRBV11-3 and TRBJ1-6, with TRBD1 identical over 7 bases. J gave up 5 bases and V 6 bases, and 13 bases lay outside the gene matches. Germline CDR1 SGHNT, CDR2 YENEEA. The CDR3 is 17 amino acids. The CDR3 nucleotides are TGTGCCAGCAGGGCAGGCCCACAGGGGTCGGATAATTCACCCCTCCACTTT. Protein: CASRAGPQGSDNSPLHF. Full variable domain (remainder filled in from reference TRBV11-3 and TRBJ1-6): EAGVVQSPRYKIIEKKQPVAFWCNPISGHNTLYWYLQNLGQGPELLIRYENEEAVDDSQLPKDRFSAERLKGVDSTLKIQPAELGDSAVYLCASRAGPQGSDNSPLHFGNGTRLTVT.

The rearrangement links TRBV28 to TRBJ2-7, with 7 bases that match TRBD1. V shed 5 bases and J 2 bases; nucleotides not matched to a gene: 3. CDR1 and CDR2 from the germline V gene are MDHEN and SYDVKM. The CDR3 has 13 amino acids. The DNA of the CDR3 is TGTGCCAGCAGTCCGGACAGGCCCTACGAGCAGTACTTC. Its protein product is CASSPDRPYEQYF. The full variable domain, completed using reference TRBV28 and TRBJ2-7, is DVKVTQSSRYLVKRTGEKVFLECVQDMDHENMFWYRQDPGLGLRLIYFSYDVKMKEKGDIPEGYSVSREKKERFSLILESASTNQTSMYLCASSPDRPYEQYFGPGTRLTVT.

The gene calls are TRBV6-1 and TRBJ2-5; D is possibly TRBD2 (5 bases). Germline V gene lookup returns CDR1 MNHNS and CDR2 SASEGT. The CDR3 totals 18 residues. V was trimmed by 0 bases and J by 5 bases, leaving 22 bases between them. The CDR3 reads CASSEALLGAAAGETQYF. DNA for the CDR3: TGTGCCAGCAGTGAAGCGCTTCTGGGAGCCGCTGCTGGGGAGACCCAGTACTTC.